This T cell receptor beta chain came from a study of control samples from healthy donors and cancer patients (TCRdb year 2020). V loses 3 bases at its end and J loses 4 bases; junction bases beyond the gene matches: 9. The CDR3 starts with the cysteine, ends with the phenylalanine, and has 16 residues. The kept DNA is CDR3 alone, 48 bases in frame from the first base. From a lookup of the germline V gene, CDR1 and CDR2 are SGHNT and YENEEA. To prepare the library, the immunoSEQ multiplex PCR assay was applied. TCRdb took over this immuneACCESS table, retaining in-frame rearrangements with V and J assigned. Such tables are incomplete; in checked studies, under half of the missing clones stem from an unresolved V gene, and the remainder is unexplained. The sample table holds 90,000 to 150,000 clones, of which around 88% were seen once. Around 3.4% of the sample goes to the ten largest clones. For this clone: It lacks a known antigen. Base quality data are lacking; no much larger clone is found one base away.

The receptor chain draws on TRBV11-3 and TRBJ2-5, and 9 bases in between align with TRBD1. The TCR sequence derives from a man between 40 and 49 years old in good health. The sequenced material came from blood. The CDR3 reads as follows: CASSLGQGGVRETQYF. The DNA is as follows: TGTGCCAGCAGCTTGGGACAGGGCGGAGTACGAGAGACCCAGTACTTC.